The rows below give T cell receptor beta chains drawn from one sample of a study of T cells after posttransplantation cyclophosphamide. Sequenced by immunoSEQ multiplex PCR; TCRdb stores in-frame clones only, minus some. This table holds some 16,000 clones, 77% found once. This specimen was CD8+ T cells sorted from PBMCs, taken around 2,000 days after a stem cell transplant with posttransplant cyclophosphamide. These TCRs come from a female patient between 40 and 50 years old who received an allogeneic stem cell transplant from a related donor, was CMV-positive, and had no GVHD. Some T cells here may be from the graft donor. The CDR3 runs from the conserved cysteine through the conserved F or W. The D gene is left open where the match is weak. A row's size may be missing; if present it is once, few, many or a size class.

d_call | j_call | v_call | clone_size | cdr3_aa | cdr3_nt
NA | TRBJ2-7 | TRBV12-5 | NA | CASGGRDIGYEQYF | TGTGCTAGTGGTGGCCGGGACATAGGCTACGAGCAGTACTTC
NA | TRBJ2-1 | TRBV19 | few | CASSIVSSYNEQFF | TGTGCCAGTAGTATAGTATCTAGTTACAATGAGCAGTTCTTC
NA | TRBJ1-1 | TRBV19 | NA | CASSISGGLIEAFF | TGTGCCAGTAGTATAAGCGGTGGACTTATTGAAGCTTTCTTT
NA | TRBJ1-1 | TRBV25-1 | NA | CASSRQGEAFF | TGTGCCAGCAGTCGGCAGGGGGAAGCTTTCTTT
NA | TRBJ2-7 | TRBV7-9 | NA | CASSLVVTEGRSYEQYF | TGTGCCAGCAGCTTAGTTGTTACGGAGGGGCGCTCCTACGAGCAGTACTTC
TRBD1 | TRBJ2-3 | TRBV29-1 | NA | CSVEGDRADTDTQYF | TGCAGCGTTGAAGGTGACAGGGCGGACACAGATACGCAGTATTTT
NA | TRBJ2-5 | TRBV7-2 | NA | CASSLLADQETQYF | TGTGCCAGCAGCTTACTAGCCGACCAAGAGACCCAGTACTTC
NA | TRBJ2-3 | TRBV7-6 | NA | CASSLAAGGTDTQYF | TGTGCCAGCAGCTTAGCGGCAGGGGGCACAGATACGCAGTATTTT
TRBD1 | TRBJ2-1 | TRBV19 | NA | CASSILTSVGQSFNEQFF | TGTGCCAGTAGTATTCTCACTTCCGTGGGACAGAGTTTCAATGAGCAGTTCTTC
NA | TRBJ1-5 | TRBV6-5 | NA | CASSWSSNQPQHF | TGTGCCAGCAGTTGGAGTAGCAATCAGCCCCAGCATTTT
TRBD1 | TRBJ2-7 | TRBV13 | few | CARGVGTGSYEQYF | TGTGCCAGAGGGGTCGGGACAGGGTCCTACGAGCAGTACTTC
NA | TRBJ2-2 | TRBV15 | few | CATSRVQGPTGELFF | TGTGCCACCAGCAGAGTACAGGGACCGACAGGGGAGCTGTTTTTT
TRBD1 | TRBJ1-5 | TRBV27 | NA | CASSQAGGGGQPQHF | TGTGCCAGCAGCCAGGCAGGGGGAGGCGGCCAGCCCCAGCATTTT
NA | TRBJ1-5 | TRBV13 | NA | CASSLRVRGGQPQHF | TGTGCCAGCAGTTTACGGGTGAGGGGGGGACAGCCCCAGCATTTT
NA | TRBJ1-1 | TRBV5-6 | NA | CASSLAGDGVNTEAFF | TGTGCCAGCAGCCTTGCGGGGGACGGGGTCAACACTGAAGCTTTCTTT
TRBD1 | TRBJ2-5 | TRBV4-1 | NA | CASSQTPTGQETQYF | TGCGCCAGCAGCCAAACCCCGACAGGGCAAGAGACCCAGTACTTC
NA | TRBJ1-5 | TRBV7-9 | NA | CASSLTGSDQPQHF | TGTGCCAGCAGCTTGACAGGTTCCGATCAGCCCCAGCATTTT
NA | TRBJ1-2 | TRBV27 | few | CASRGDGEDGYTF | TGTGCCAGCAGGGGGGACGGGGAGGATGGCTACACCTTC
TRBD2 | TRBJ2-7 | TRBV6-5 | NA | CASSSLAGGSYEQYF | TGTGCCAGCAGTTCACTAGCGGGGGGCTCCTACGAGCAGTACTTC
NA | TRBJ1-1 | TRBV7-9 | NA | CASSPQLNTEAFF | TGTGCCAGCAGCCCGCAGTTGAACACTGAAGCTTTCTTT
TRBD1 | TRBJ1-1 | TRBV7-8 | NA | CASSPRPGTGQGAFF | TGTGCCAGCAGCCCGCGTCCCGGGACAGGGCAAGGAGCTTTCTTT
TRBD1 | TRBJ1-2 | TRBV27 | NA | CASRPAGQGNSYGYTF | TGTGCCAGCCGTCCAGCGGGACAGGGGAATTCCTATGGCTACACCTTC
NA | TRBJ2-2 | TRBV5-4 | NA | CASSQDNGGAGELFF | TGTGCCAGCAGCCAAGATAATGGCGGGGCCGGGGAGCTGTTTTTT
TRBD2 | TRBJ2-7 | TRBV15 | NA | CATSSRSGASSYEQYF | TGTGCCACCAGCAGTCGTAGCGGGGCGAGCTCCTACGAGCAGTACTTC
NA | TRBJ1-5 | TRBV27 | NA | CASGAQPQHF | TGTGCCAGCGGGGCTCAGCCCCAGCATTTT
TRBD1 | TRBJ2-7 | TRBV11-2 | NA | CASSLGLTGSGYEQYF | TGTGCCAGCAGCTTAGGACTGACAGGGAGTGGCTACGAGCAGTACTTC
NA | TRBJ2-7 | TRBV5-6 | NA | CASSSRRTAVYEQYF | TGTGCCAGCAGCTCCAGACGGACTGCCGTCTACGAGCAGTACTTC
TRBD1 | TRBJ2-7 | TRBV7-9 | once | CASSNGQVSYEQYF | TGTGCCAGCAGCAACGGACAGGTCTCCTACGAGCAGTACTTC
NA | TRBJ2-5 | TRBV14 | NA | CASSQSLFRETQYF | TGTGCCAGCAGCCAAAGCCTTTTTAGAGAGACCCAGTACTTC
TRBD1 | TRBJ1-2 | TRBV6-5 | NA | CASSLGTGTYGYTF | TGTGCCAGCAGCCTTGGGACAGGGACCTATGGCTACACCTTC
TRBD1 | TRBJ2-5 | TRBV29-1 | NA | CSVETGEETQYF | TGCAGCGTTGAGACAGGGGAAGAGACCCAGTACTTC
NA | TRBJ2-5 | TRBV28 | NA | CASSRTVTQGETQYF | TGTGCCAGCAGCCGGACAGTAACCCAGGGGGAGACCCAGTACTTC
NA | TRBJ1-1 | TRBV5-1 | NA | CASSSIQGNTEAFF | TGCGCCAGCAGCTCCATCCAGGGGAACACTGAAGCTTTCTTT
TRBD1 | TRBJ2-3 | TRBV11-2 | NA | CASSLETGMSTDTQYF | TGTGCCAGCAGCTTAGAGACAGGGATGTCAACAGATACGCAGTATTTT
TRBD1 | TRBJ1-1 | TRBV14 | NA | CASSQTRDSYTEAFF | TGTGCCAGCAGCCAAACCCGGGACAGTTACACTGAAGCTTTCTTT
NA | TRBJ1-5 | TRBV4-1 | few | CASSQRTDSNQPQHF | TGCGCCAGCAGCCAACGGACAGATAGCAATCAGCCCCAGCATTTT
TRBD1 | TRBJ2-5 | TRBV7-8 | NA | CASRDGTGIETQYF | TGTGCCAGCAGGGACGGGACAGGGATAGAGACCCAGTACTTC
NA | TRBJ2-3 | TRBV27 | few | CASSPTPLTDTQYF | TGTGCCAGCAGCCCTACCCCACTTACAGATACGCAGTATTTT
NA | TRBJ2-7 | TRBV5-4 | few | CASSPVGGSSYEQYF | TGTGCCAGCAGCCCGGTAGGAGGATCGTCCTACGAGCAGTACTTC
TRBD1 | TRBJ1-1 | TRBV6-5 | NA | CASTPDRELPEAFF | TGTGCCAGCACCCCGGACAGGGAACTCCCTGAAGCTTTCTTT
NA | TRBJ2-7 | TRBV15 | NA | CATSPQGNSYEQYF | TGTGCCACCAGCCCCCAGGGAAACTCCTACGAGCAGTACTTC
NA | TRBJ2-7 | TRBV19 | few | CASSVFGGDSYEQYF | TGTGCCAGTAGTGTCTTTGGAGGGGACTCCTACGAGCAGTACTTC
NA | TRBJ1-2 | TRBV29-1 | NA | CSVVGLEETYGYTF | TGCAGCGTTGTGGGACTGGAGGAAACCTATGGCTACACCTTC
NA | TRBJ2-7 | TRBV7-9 | few | CASSGRDSIGYF | TGTGCCAGCAGCGGAAGGGACTCCATAGGGTACTTC
NA | TRBJ2-1 | TRBV5-6 | NA | CASSIYNNNEQFF | TGTGCCAGCAGCATTTACAACAACAATGAGCAGTTCTTC
NA | TRBJ1-2 | TRBV27 | few | CASSSTGLNYGYTF | TGTGCCAGCAGTTCGACGGGACTGAACTATGGCTACACCTTC
NA | TRBJ1-2 | TRBV25-1 | NA | CASSMTGGLDGYTF | TGTGCCAGCAGTATGACAGGTGGCCTGGATGGCTACACCTTC
TRBD1 | TRBJ2-7 | TRBV5-6 | NA | CASSPGQGNHEQYF | TGTGCCAGCAGCCCGGGACAGGGGAACCACGAGCAGTACTTC
NA | TRBJ2-3 | TRBV7-9 | NA | CASSSPLALSADTQYF | TGTGCCAGCAGCTCACCTCTAGCCTTATCAGCAGATACGCAGTATTTT
NA | TRBJ2-3 | TRBV9 | NA | CASTEEGFSTDTQYF | TGTGCCAGCACTGAGGAAGGCTTCAGCACAGATACGCAGTATTTT